Included here is one T cell receptor beta chain sequence, with context. Its antigen is unidentified. Germline CDR1 reads SGHTA; CDR2 reads FQGNSA. The CDR3 covers 14 residues. Unmatched junction bases numbered 2, after V lost 5 bases and J lost 5 bases. This record comes from a study of blood T cells in healthy people across ages. General observations from the study: For the donors, CMV status was unknown and possibly confounded expanded clonotype changes.

Using a J-beta primer mix together with a sample-barcoded 5' primer, a second PCR was run for roughly 7 to 12 cycles. MiXCR, run by TCRdb on the 5' RACE reads, gives a single entry per CDR3 protein. The sample includes about 1.4 million distinct CDR3 sequences, roughly 60% seen only once; the top ten take more than 6%. The sequence came from a man between 18 and 29 years old in good health. The V gene is TRBV7-2, the J gene TRBJ2-2; 10 nucleotides agree with TRBD1. The sample taken for sequencing was blood. The CDR3 is CASSGTGVTGELFF. In DNA, the CDR3 is TGTGCCAGCAGCGGGACAGGGGTTACCGGGGAGCTGTTTTTT.